This T cell receptor (beta chain) was recorded in a study of OX40 agonist ivuxolimab in advanced cancers. Germline loops: CDR1 LNHDA, CDR2 SQIVND (reference sequence). The CDR3 spans 18 residues. V lost 3 bases to trimming and J lost 2 bases; unmatched junction nucleotides: 13. Some clones are missing from TCRdb's copy, which holds only in-frame ones; the method was immunoSEQ multiplex PCR. In the table there are 65,000 to 85,000 clones, about 88% of which are singletons. This sequence originates from an adult with an advanced solid tumor such as melanoma, head and neck, liver or kidney cancer. The sequencing here drew on CD4+ or CD8+ T cells sorted from blood, taken in a trial of the OX40 agonist ivuxolimab. This sequence joins TRBV19 and TRBJ1-5, with 7 bases aligning to TRBD1. In DNA form, the CDR3 reads TGTGCCAGTAGTATGGGGGGCCGGGACAGTGGACGCAATCAGCCCCAGCATTTT. Protein sequence: CASSMGGRDSGRNQPQHF.